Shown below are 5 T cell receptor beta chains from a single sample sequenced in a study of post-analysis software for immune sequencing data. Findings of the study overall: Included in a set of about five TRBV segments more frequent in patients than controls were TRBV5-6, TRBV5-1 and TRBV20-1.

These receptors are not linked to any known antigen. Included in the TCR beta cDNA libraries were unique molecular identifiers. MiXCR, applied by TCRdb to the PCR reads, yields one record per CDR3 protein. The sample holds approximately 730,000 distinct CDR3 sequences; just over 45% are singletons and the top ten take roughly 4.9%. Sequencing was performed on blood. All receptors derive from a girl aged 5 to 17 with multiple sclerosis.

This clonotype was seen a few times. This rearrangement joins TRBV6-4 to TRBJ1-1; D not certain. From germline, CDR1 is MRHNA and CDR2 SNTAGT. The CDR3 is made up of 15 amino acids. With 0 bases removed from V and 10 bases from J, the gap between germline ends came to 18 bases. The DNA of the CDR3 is TGTGCCAGCAGTGACTCTAACAGACCCATAAGGATAGCTTTCTTT. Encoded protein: CASSDSNRPIRIAFF.

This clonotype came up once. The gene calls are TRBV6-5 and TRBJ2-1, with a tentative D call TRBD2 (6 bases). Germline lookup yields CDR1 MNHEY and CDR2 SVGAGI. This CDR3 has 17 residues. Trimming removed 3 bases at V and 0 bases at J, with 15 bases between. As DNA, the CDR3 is TGTGCCAGCAGTTATATCGGGAGCAGAAGCTCCTACAATGAGCAGTTCTTC. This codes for CASSYIGSRSSYNEQFF.

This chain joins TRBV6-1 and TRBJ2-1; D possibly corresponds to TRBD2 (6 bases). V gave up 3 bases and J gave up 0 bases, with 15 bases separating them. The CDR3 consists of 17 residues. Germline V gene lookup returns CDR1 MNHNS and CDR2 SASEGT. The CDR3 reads CASSEASRGPSYNEQFF. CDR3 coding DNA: TGTGCCAGCAGTGAGGCCTCGCGGGGACCCTCCTACAATGAGCAGTTCTTC.

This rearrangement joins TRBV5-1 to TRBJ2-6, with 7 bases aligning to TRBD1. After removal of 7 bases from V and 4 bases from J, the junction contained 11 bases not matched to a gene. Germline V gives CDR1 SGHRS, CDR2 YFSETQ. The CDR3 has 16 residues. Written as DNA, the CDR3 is TGCGCCAGCCAAGCCTCAACAGGGGTCGGGGCCAACGTCCTGACTTTC. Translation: CASQASTGVGANVLTF.

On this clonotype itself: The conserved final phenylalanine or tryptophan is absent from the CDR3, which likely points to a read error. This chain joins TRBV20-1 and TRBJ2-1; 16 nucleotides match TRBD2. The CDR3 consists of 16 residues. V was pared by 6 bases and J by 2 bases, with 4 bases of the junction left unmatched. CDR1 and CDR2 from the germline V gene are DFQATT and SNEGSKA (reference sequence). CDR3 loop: CSARGLAGGTYNEQFY. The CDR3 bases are TGCAGTGCCCGGGGACTAGCGGGAGGGACCTACAATGAGCAGTTCTAC.